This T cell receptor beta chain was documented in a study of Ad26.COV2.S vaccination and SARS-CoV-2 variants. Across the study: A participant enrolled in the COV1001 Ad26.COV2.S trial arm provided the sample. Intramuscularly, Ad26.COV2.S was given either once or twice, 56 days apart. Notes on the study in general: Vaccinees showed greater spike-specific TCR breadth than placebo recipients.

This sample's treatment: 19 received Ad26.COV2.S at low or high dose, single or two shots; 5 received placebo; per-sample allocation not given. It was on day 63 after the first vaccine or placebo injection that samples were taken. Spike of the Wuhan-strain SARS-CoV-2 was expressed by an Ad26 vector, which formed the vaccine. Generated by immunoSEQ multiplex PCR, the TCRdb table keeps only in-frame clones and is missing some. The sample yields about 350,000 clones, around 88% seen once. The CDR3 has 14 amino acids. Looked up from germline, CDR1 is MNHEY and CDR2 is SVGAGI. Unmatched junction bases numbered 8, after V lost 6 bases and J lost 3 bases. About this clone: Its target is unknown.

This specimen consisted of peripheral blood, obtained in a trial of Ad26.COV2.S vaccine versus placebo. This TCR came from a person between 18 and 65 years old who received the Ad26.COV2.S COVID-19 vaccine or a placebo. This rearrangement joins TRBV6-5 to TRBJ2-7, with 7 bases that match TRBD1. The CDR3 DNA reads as TGTGCCAGCAGCAGACAGGGTAACCTCTACGAGCAGTACTTC. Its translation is CASSRQGNLYEQYF.